This T cell receptor beta chain derives from a study of blood T cell repertoires in COVID-19. Across the study: COVID-19 samples, acute and convalescent, were from the United States, Italy and Spain. PBMCs, B-cell-depleted T cells, or T cells provided the cDNA or gDNA that made up the material.

The authors' processing: The assay estimated nucleated cells by amplifying reference gene primers. Generated by immunoSEQ multiplex PCR, the TCRdb table keeps only in-frame clones and is missing some. The DNA gave D and trimming, while V, J and clone size come from that table. The table records about 170,000 clones, just under 85% of them present only once. V lost 1 base and J lost 0; bases outside the gene matches: 4. The length of the CDR3 is 18 residues. The germline V gene has CDR1 LGHDT and CDR2 YNNKEL (reference sequence). The V gene is TRBV3-1 (or the pseudogene TRBV3-2), the J gene TRBJ2-1, with TRBD2 matching 12 bases. The sample comprised peripheral blood. The source of this sequence is a man aged 40-55 years who had recovered from COVID-19. The CDR3, as DNA: TGTGCCAGCAGCCAAGTCCCGACTAGCGGGAGCTCCTACAATGAGCAGTTCTTC. It codes for CASSQVPTSGSSYNEQFF.